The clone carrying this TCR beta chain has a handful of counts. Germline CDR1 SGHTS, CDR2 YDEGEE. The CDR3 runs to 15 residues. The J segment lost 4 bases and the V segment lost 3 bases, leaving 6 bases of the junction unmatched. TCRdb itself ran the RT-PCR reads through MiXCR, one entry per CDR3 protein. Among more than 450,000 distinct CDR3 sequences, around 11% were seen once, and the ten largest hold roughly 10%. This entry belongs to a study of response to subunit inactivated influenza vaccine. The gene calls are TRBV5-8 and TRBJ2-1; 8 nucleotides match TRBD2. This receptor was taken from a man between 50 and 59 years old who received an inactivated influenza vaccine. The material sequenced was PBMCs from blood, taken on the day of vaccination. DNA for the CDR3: TGTGCCAGCAGCTCGGGGGGGGCGAGGTACAATGAGCAGTTCTTC. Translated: CASSSGGARYNEQFF.